The T cell receptor beta chain described here comes from a study of blood T cells in healthy people across ages. Alongside a J-beta primer mix, a sample-barcoded 5' primer served in a second PCR lasting roughly 7 to 11 cycles. The template-switch adaptor was a 5' adaptor with 12 random nucleotides. It tagged each cDNA molecule. TCRdb independently ran MiXCR on the 5' RACE reads; one entry per CDR3 protein. The sample shows 650,000 or so distinct CDR3 sequences, 40% to 65% of them seen only once. This clonotype was observed a handful of times. Germline trimming cut 5 bases from V and 5 bases from J; bases unmatched to any gene: 10. Germline V CDR1 and CDR2: KGHDR, SFDVKD. CDR3 length: 15 residues.

The source material was blood. The chain carries TRBV24-1 and TRBJ2-5, with 7 positions matching TRBD1. The sequence was obtained from a woman aged 80 or older in good health. CDR3 sequence reads: CATSVTTGQRETQYF. The CDR3 region has the DNA TGTGCCACCAGTGTAACGACGGGACAGCGGGAGACCCAGTACTTC.